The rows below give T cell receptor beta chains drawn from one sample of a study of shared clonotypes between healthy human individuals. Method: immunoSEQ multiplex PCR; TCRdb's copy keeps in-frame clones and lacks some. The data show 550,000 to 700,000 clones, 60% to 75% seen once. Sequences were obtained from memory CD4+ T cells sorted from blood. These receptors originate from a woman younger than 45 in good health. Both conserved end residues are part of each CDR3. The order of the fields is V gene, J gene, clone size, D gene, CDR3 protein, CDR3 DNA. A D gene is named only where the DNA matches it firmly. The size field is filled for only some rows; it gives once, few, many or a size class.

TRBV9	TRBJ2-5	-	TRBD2	CASSVGLAGAYQETQYF	TGTGCCAGCAGCGTAGGGCTAGCGGGAGCATACCAAGAGACCCAGTACTTC
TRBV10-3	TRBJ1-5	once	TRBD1	CAISKGQGNQPQHF	TGTGCCATCAGCAAAGGACAGGGAAATCAGCCCCAGCATTTT
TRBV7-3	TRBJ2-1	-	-	CASSLDGYNEQFF	TGTGCCAGCAGCTTAGATGGATACAATGAGCAGTTCTTC
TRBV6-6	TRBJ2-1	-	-	CASSSHPDGEQFF	TGTGCCAGCAGTTCCCACCCCGACGGTGAGCAGTTCTTC
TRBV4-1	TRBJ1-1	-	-	CASSLSTGNRISEAFF	TGCGCCAGCAGCCTAAGTACAGGGAATCGTATCAGTGAAGCTTTCTTT
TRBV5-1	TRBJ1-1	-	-	CASSPNVVAENTEAFF	TGCGCCAGCAGCCCCAATGTGGTTGCGGAGAACACTGAAGCTTTCTTT
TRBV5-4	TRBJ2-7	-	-	CASSLTRSYEQYF	TGTGCCAGCAGCTTAACCCGGAGCTACGAGCAGTACTTC
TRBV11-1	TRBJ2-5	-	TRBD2	CASSRLAGGAEVETQYF	TGTGCCAGCAGTAGACTAGCGGGAGGTGCCGAGGTTGAGACCCAGTACTTC
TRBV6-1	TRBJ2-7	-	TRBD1	CASSDGDRVYEQYF	TGTGCCAGCAGTGATGGGGACAGGGTCTACGAGCAGTACTTC
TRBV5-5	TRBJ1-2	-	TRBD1	CASSGGQAANYGYTF	TGTGCCAGCAGCGGTGGACAGGCTGCTAACTATGGCTACACCTTC